The clone carrying this T cell receptor (beta chain) was picked up one time. The source of the sample is a study of blood T cell repertoires in COVID-19. Study-level background: Samples taken during acute and convalescent COVID-19 were collected in the United States, Italy and Spain. The cDNA or gDNA used as material had been derived from T cells, B-cell-depleted T cells, or PBMCs.

In the original workflow: Nucleated cell number was recorded as an estimate derived from reference gene primer amplification. The table came from immunoSEQ multiplex PCR; TCRdb's copy has only in-frame clones and leaves some out. The V and J calls and clone size were taken over from that table, and D and trimming were inferred from the DNA. The repertoire has approximately 160,000 clones, over 75% of them found once; the top ten carry roughly 10%. The germline CDR1 and CDR2 sequences are MDHEN and SYDVKM. V lost 9 bases to trimming and J lost 1 base; unmatched junction nucleotides: 11. The CDR3 runs to 15 residues.

J is TRBJ2-5 and V is TRBV28; 7 bases are shared with TRBD1. The receptor was derived from a human donor in a cohort sampled during active COVID-19. What was sequenced was peripheral blood. The DNA of the CDR3 is TGTGCCAGTACTCCGTTGGGGGACAGCCAAGAGACCCAGTACTTC. It encodes CASTPLGDSQETQYF.